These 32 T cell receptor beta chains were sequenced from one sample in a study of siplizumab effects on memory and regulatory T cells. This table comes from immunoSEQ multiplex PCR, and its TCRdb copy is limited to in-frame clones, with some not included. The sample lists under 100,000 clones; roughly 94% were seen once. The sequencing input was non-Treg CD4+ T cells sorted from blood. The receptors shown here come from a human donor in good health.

The CDR3 loop reads CASRAHGTGPYEQYF. The CDR3 region has the DNA TGCGCCAGCCGAGCCCACGGGACAGGTCCCTACGAGCAGTACTTC. This rearrangement joins TRBV10-2 to TRBJ2-7; 8 nucleotides agree with TRBD1. From germline, CDR1 is WSHSY and CDR2 SAAADI. The CDR3 totals 15 residues. J lost 2 bases, V lost 8 bases, and 11 bases had no gene match.

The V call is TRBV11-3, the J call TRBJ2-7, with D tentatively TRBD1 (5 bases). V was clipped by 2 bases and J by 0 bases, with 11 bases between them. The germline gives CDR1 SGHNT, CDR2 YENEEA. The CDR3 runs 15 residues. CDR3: CASSLYGDSSYEQYF. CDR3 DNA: TGTGCCAGCAGCTTATACGGTGACAGCTCCTACGAGCAGTACTTC.

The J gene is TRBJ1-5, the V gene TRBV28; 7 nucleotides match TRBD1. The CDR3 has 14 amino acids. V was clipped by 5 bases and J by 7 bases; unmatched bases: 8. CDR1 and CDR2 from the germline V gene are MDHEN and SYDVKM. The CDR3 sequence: CASSPYRGDQPQHF. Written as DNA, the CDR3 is TGTGCCAGCAGTCCTTACAGGGGAGACCAGCCCCAGCATTTT.

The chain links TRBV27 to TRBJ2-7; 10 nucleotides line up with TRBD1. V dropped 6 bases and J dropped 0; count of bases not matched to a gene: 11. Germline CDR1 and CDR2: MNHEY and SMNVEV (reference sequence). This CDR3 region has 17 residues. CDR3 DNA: TGTGCCAGCAGAACTGACCGGGACAGGGGACTCTCCTACGAGCAGTACTTC. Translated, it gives CASRTDRDRGLSYEQYF.

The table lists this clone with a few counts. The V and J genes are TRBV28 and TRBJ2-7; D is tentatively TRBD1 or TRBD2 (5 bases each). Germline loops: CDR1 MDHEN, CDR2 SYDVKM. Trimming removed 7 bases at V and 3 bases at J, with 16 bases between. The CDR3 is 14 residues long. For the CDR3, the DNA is TGTGCCAGCAATCCCCCCGGGGCACACTACGAGCAGTACTTC. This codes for CASNPPGAHYEQYF.

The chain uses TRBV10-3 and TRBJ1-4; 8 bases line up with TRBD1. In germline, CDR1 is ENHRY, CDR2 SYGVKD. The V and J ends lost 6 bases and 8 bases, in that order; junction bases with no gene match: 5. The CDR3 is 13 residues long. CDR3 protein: CAIRGQGGEKLFF. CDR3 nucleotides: TGTGCCATCAGAGGACAGGGAGGGGAAAAACTGTTTTTT.

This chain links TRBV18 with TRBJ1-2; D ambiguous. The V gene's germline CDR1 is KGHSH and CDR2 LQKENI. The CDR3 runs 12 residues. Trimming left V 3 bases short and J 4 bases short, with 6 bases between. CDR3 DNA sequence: TGTGCCAGCTCACCTGTCCCCTATGGCTACACCTTC. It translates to CASSPVPYGYTF.

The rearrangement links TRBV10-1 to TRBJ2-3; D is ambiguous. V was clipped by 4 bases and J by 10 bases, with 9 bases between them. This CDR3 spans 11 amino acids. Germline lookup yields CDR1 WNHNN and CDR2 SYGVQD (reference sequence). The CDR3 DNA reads TGCGCCAGCAGTGTCCAGGACCCGCAGTATTTT. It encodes CASSVQDPQYF.

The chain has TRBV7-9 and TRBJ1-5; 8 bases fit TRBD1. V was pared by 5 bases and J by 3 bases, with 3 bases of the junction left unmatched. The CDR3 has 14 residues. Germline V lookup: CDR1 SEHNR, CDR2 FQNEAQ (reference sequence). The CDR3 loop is CASSRDRTNQPQHF. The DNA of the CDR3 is TGTGCCAGCAGCCGGGACAGGACCAATCAGCCCCAGCATTTT.

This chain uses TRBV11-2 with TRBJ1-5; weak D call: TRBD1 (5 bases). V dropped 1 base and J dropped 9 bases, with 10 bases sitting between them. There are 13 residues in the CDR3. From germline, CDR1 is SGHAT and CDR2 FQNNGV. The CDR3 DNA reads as TGTGCCAGCAGCTTAGGTCGGGGGTGGCCCCAGCATTTT. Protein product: CASSLGRGWPQHF.

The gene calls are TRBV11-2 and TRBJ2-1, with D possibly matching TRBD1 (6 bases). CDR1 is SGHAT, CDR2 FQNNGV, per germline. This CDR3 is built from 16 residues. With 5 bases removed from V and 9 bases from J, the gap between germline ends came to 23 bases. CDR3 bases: TGTGCCAGCAGCAAACAACAGGGAGTCGTGTTCCTTGAGCAGTTCTTC. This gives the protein CASSKQQGVVFLEQFF. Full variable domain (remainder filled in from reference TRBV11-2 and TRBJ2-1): EAGVAQSPRYKIIEKRQSVAFWCNPISGHATLYWYQQILGQGPKLLIQFQNNGVVDDSQLPKDRFSAERLKGVDSTLKIQPAKLEDSAVYLCASSKQQGVVFLEQFFGPGTRLTVL.

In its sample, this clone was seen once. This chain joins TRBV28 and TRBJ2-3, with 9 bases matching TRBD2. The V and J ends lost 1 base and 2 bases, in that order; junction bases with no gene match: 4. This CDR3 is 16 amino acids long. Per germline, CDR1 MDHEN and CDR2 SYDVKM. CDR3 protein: CASSLSAGGFTDTQYF. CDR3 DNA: TGTGCCAGCAGTTTATCGGCGGGGGGGTTCACAGATACGCAGTATTTT.

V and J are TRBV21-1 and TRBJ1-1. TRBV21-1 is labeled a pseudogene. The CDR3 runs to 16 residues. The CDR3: CASSPRGSRVNTEAFF. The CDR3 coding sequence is TGTGCCAGCAGCCCCCGAGGGTCCAGGGTGAACACTGAAGCTTTCTTT.

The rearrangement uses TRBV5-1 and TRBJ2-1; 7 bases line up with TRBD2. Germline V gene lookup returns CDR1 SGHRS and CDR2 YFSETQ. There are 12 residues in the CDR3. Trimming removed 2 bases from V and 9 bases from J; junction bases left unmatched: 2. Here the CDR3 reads CASSFGRSEQFF. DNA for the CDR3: TGCGCCAGCAGCTTCGGGAGGAGTGAGCAGTTCTTC.

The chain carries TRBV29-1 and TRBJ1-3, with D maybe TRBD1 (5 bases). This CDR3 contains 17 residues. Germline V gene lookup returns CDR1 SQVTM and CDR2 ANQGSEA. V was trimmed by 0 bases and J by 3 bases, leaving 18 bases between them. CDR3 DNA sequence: TGCAGCGTTGAAGATCGGGCGATGGGGGGGTATGGAAACACCATATATTTT. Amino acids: CSVEDRAMGGYGNTIYF.

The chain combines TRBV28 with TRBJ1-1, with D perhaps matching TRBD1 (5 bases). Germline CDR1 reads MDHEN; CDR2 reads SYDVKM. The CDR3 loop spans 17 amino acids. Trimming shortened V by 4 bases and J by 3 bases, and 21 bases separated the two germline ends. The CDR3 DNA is TGTGCCAGCAGTTCAAGTACGGGGTCCTGGGGCGACACTGAAGCTTTCTTT. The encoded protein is CASSSSTGSWGDTEAFF.

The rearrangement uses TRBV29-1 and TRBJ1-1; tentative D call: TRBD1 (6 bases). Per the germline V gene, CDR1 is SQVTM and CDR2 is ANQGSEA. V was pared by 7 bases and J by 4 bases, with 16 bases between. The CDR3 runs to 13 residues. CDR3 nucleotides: TGCAGCGGCCGACAGGTAACGAGCACTGAAGCTTTCTTT. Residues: CSGRQVTSTEAFF. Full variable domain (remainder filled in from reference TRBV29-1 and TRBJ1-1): SAVISQKPSRDICQRGTSLTIQCQVDSQVTMMFWYRQQPGQSLTLIATANQGSEATYESGFVIDKFPISRPNLTFSTLTVSNMSPEDSSIYLCSGRQVTSTEAFFGQGTRLTVV.

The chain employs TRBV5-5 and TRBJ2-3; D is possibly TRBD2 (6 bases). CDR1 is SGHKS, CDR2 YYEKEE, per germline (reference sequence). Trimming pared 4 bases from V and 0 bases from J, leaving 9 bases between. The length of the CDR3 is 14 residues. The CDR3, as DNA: TGTGCCAGCAGCCAAGGGACTAGCACAGATACGCAGTATTTT. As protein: CASSQGTSTDTQYF.

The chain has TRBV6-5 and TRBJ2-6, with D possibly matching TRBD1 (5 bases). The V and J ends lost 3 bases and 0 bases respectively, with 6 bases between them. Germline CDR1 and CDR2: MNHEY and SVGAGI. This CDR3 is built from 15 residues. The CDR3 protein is CASSYRGSGANVLTF. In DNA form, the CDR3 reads TGTGCCAGCAGTTATAGGGGCTCTGGGGCCAACGTCCTGACTTTC.

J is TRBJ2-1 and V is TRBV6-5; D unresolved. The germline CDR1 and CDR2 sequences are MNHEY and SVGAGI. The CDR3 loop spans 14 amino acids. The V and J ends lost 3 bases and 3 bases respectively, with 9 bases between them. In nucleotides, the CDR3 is TGTGCCAGCAGTTATCGGCTAGACTACAATGAGCAGTTCTTC. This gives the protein CASSYRLDYNEQFF.

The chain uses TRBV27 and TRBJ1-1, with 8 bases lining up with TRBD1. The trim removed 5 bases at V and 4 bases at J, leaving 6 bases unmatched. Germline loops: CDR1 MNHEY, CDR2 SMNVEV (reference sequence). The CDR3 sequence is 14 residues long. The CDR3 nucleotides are TGTGCCAGCAGTCCCAGGGGGCCGGGCACTGAAGCTTTCTTT. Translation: CASSPRGPGTEAFF.

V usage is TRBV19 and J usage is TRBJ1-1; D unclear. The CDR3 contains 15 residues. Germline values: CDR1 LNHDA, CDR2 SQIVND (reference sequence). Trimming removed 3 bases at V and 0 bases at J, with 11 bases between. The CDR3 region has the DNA TGTGCCAGTAGTATTGGCAGACTCATGAACACTGAAGCTTTCTTT. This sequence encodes CASSIGRLMNTEAFF.

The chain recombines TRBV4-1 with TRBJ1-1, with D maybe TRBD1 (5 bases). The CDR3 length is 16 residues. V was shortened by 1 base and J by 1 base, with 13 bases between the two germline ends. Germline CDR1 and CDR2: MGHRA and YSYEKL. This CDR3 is CASSQGLGEANTEAFF. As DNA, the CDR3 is TGCGCCAGCAGCCAAGGGTTAGGGGAGGCGAACACTGAAGCTTTCTTT.

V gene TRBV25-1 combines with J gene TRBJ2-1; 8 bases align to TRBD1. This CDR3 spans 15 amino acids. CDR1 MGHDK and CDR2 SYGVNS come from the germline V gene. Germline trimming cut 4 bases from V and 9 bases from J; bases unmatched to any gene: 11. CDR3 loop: CASSVSGGAGSEQFF. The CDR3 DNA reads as TGTGCCAGCAGTGTATCAGGGGGCGCTGGCTCTGAGCAGTTCTTC.

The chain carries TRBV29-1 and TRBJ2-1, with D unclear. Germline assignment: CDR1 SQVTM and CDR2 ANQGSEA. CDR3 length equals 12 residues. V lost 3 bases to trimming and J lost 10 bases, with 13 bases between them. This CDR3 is CSVEGLVGEQFF. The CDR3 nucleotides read TGCAGCGTTGAGGGCCTTGTCGGGGAGCAGTTCTTC.

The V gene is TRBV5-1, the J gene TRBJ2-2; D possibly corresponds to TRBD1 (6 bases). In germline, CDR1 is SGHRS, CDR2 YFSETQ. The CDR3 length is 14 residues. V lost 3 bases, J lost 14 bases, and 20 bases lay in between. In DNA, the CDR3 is TGCGCCAGCAGCTCAACGGACCAAACAGGGAAACTGTTTTTT. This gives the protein CASSSTDQTGKLFF.

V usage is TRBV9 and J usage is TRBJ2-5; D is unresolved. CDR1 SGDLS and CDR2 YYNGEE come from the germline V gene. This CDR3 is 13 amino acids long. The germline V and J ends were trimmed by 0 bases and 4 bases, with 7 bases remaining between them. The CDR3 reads CASSVGFGETQYF. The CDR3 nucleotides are TGTGCCAGCAGCGTAGGTTTCGGAGAGACCCAGTACTTC. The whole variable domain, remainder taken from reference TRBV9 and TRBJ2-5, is DSGVTQTPKHLITATGQRVTLRCSPRSGDLSVYWYQQSLDQGLQFLIQYYNGEERAKGNILERFSAQQFPDLHSELNLSSLELGDSALYFCASSVGFGETQYFGPGTRLLVL.

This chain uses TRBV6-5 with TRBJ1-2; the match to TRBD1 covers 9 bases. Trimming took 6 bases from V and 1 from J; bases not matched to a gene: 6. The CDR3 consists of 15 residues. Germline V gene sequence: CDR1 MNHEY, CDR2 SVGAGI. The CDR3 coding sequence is TGTGCCAGCAGCAAAGGGACAGGGAGTAACTATGGCTACACCTTC. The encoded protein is CASSKGTGSNYGYTF.

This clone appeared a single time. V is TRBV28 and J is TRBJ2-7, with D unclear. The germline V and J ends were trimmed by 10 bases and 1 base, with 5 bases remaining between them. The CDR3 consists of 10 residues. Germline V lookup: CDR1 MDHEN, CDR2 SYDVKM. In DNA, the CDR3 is TGTGCCACCTCGTCCTACGAGCAGTACTTC. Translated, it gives CATSSYEQYF. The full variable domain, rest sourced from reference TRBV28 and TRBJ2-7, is DVKVTQSSRYLVKRTGEKVFLECVQDMDHENMFWYRQDPGLGLRLIYFSYDVKMKEKGDIPEGYSVSREKKERFSLILESASTNQTSMYLCATSSYEQYFGPGTRLTVT.

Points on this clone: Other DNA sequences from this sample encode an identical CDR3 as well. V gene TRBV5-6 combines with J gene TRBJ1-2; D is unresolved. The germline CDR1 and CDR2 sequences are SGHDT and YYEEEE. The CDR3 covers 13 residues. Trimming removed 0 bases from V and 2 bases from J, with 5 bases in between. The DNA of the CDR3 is TGTGCCAGCAGCTTGGCAGGAAACTATGGCTACACCTTC. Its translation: CASSLAGNYGYTF.

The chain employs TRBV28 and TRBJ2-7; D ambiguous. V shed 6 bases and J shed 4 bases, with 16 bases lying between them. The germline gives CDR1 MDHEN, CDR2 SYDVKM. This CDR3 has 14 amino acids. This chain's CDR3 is CASREAVPSYEQYF. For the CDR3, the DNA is TGTGCCAGCAGAGAGGCAGTCCCTAGTTACGAGCAGTACTTC.

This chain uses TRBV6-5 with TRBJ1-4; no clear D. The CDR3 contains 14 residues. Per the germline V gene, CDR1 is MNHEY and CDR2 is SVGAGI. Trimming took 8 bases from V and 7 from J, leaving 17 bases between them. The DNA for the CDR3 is TGTGCCAGCGGGAGGACCCGAAGCGGTGAAAAACTGTTTTTT. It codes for CASGRTRSGEKLFF.